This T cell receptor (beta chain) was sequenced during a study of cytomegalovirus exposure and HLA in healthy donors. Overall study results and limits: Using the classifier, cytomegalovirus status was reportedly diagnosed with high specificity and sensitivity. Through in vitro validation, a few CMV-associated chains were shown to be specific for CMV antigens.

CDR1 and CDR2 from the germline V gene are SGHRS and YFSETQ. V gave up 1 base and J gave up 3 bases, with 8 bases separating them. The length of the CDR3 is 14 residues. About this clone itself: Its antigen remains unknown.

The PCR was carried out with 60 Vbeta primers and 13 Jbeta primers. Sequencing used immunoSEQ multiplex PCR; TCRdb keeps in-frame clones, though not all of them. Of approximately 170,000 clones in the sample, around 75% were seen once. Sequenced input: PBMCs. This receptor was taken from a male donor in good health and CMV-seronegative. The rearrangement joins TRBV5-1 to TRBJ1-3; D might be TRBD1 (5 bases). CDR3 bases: TGCGCCAGCAGCTTGCTAGACAGTGGAAACACCATATATTTT. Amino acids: CASSLLDSGNTIYF.